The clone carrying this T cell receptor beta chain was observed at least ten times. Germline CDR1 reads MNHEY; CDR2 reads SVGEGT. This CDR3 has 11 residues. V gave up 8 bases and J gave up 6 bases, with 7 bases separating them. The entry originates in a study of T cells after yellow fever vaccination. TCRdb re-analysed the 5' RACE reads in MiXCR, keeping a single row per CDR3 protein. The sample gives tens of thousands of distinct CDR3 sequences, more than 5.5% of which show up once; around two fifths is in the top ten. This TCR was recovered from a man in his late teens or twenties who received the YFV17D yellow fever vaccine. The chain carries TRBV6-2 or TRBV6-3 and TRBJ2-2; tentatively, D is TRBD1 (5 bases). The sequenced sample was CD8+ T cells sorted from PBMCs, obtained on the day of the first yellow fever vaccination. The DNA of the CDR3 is TGTGCCAGCGGGGCGGCCGGGGAGCTGTTTTTT. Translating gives CASGAAGELFF.